This T cell receptor (beta chain) emerged from a study of vaccination effects on CD4 cells after COVID-19. The wider study: Post-vaccine sample collection fell at a median of 72 days after the second dose. Peptides at roughly 10 ug/ml and IL-2 at approximately 9.7 IU/ml were added to around 2 million PBMC per well. Findings of the study overall: Clones arising from infection and from vaccination showed marked clonal contraction late after vaccination.

Only in-frame clones appear in the TCRdb table, and some are missing; sequencing was by immunoSEQ multiplex PCR. The profile covers some 40,000 clones, with 55% to 80% appearing a single time and roughly 7.7% taken by the ten largest. In regard to this clone: The antigen is undetermined.

Subsequent to a culture period of 10 days, CD4+ T cells were isolated. All participants had two doses of either the BNT162b2 or mRNA-1273 vaccine. The study found no prior SARS-CoV-2 infection in the vaccine recipients, who tested negative for nucleocapsid antibodies. Between the trimmed V and J ends, which lost 8 bases and 2 bases, there was a span of 11 bases. Germline V gene data show CDR1 as MNHEY and CDR2 as SVGAGI. The CDR3 contains 13 residues. The chain joins TRBV6-5 to TRBJ2-3; TRBD1 is a possible D gene (6 bases). The sequence derives from a human donor who received a COVID-19 vaccine. The sample was CD4+ T cells from PBMCs cultured without peptide, taken after COVID-19 vaccination. The CDR3 nucleotides read TGTGCCAGCGGAGGACAGTACACAGATACGCAGTATTTT. It yields the protein CASGGQYTDTQYF.